This T cell receptor (beta chain) was captured in a study of T cells after yellow fever vaccination. This clonotype was observed at least ten times. Antigen: not known. Germline CDR1 reads LGHDT; CDR2 reads YNNKEL (reference sequence). V shed 0 bases and J 5 bases; nucleotides not matched to a gene: 6. The CDR3 sequence is 16 residues long. Study-wide points: A faster peak, day 5 versus 15, was reached by the weaker secondary response. The presence of abundant clonotypes contaminating from the bulk population was possible in FACS-sorted repertoires. The booster response re-showed most primary clones: about 96% CD4, around 85% CD8.

For TCR, cDNA came from 5'RACE template switching, which added a universal primer site and UMIs. TCRdb re-called the 5' RACE reads with MiXCR, one entry per CDR3 protein. This sample has some 220,000 distinct CDR3 sequences, with 3.2% found just once. V gene TRBV3-1 combines with J gene TRBJ2-5; 10 bases align to TRBD2. The sample here was CD4+ T cells sorted from PBMCs, taken 10 days after the yellow fever booster vaccination. The TCR comes from a man between 18 and 35 years old who received the YFV17D yellow fever vaccine. The CDR3 sequence: CASSQEQRGGVETQYF. The CDR3 DNA reads TGTGCCAGCAGCCAAGAACAGCGGGGGGGCGTTGAGACCCAGTACTTC.